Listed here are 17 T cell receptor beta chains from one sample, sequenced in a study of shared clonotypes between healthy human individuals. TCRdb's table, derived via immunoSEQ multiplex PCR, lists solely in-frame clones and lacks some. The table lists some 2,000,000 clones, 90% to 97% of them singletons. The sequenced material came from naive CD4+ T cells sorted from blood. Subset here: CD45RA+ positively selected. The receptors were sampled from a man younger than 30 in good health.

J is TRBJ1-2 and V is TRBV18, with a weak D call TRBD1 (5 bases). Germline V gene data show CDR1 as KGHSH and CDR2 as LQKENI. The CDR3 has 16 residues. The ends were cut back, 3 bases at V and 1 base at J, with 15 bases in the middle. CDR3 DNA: TGTGCCAGCTCACCTCTCACCGGGACGATTAACTATGGCTACACCTTC. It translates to CASSPLTGTINYGYTF.

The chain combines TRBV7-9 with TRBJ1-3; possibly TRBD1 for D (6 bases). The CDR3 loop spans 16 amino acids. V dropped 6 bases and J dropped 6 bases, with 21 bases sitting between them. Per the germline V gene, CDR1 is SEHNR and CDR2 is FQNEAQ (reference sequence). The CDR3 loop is CASRERLTGFSNTIYF. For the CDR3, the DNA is TGTGCCAGCAGAGAGCGACTTACAGGGTTTTCAAACACCATATATTTT. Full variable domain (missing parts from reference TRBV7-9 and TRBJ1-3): DTGVSQNPRHKITKRGQNVTFRCDPISEHNRLYWYRQTLGQGPEFLTYFQNEAQLEKSRLLSDRFSAERPKGSFSTLEIQRTEQGDSAMYLCASRERLTGFSNTIYFGEGSWLTVV.

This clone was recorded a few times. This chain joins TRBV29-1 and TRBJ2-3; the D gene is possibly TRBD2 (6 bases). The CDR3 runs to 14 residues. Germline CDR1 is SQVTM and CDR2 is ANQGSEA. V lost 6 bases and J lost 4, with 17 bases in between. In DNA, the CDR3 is TGCAGCGTCCTGGGCGGGGCGCCGGCAGATACGCAGTATTTT. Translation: CSVLGGAPADTQYF.

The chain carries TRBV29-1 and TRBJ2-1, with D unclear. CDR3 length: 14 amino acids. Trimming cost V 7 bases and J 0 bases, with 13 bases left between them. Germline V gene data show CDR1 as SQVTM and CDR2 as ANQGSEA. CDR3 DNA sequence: TGCAGCGGGAGCCCCCTTAGCTCCTACAATGAGCAGTTCTTC. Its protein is CSGSPLSSYNEQFF.

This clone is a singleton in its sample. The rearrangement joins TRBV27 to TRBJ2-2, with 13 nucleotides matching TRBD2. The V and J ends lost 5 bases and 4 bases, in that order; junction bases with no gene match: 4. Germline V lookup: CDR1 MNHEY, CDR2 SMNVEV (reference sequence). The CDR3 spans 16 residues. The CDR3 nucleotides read TGTGCCAGCAGTCCCGGACTAGCGGGAGCCACCGGGGAGCTGTTTTTT. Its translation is CASSPGLAGATGELFF.

This CDR3 reads CASTTENTEAFF. The CDR3 region has the DNA TGTGCCAGCACGACAGAGAACACTGAAGCTTTCTTT. The J gene is TRBJ1-1, the V gene TRBV2; D possibly corresponds to TRBD1 (5 bases). CDR3 length equals 12 residues. The ends were cut back, 7 bases at V and 1 base at J, with 7 bases in the middle. CDR1 SNHLY and CDR2 FYNNEI come from the germline V gene.

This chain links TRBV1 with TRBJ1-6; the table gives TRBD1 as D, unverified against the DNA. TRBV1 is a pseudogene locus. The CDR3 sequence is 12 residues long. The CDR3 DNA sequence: TGCACCCCCAGCAGGGGGGAATCACCCCTCCACTTT. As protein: CTPSRGESPLHF.

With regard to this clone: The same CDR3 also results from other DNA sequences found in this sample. Here the CDR3 DNA reads TGTGCCAGCAGCTTACAGGGGGCAGGGACTGAAGCTTTCTTT. Translated, it gives CASSLQGAGTEAFF. This chain connects TRBV14 to TRBJ1-1; 9 bases are a match to TRBD1. The CDR3 totals 14 residues. Germline assignment: CDR1 SGHDN and CDR2 FVKESK. V lost 5 bases to trimming and J lost 5 bases; unmatched junction nucleotides: 6.

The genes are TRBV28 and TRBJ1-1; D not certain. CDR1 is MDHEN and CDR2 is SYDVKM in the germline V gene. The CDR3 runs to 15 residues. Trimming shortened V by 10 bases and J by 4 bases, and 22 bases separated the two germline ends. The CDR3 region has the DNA TGTGCCACCGATTCCCTCTCCCCTTTAGGCACTGAAGCTTTCTTT. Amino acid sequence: CATDSLSPLGTEAFF.

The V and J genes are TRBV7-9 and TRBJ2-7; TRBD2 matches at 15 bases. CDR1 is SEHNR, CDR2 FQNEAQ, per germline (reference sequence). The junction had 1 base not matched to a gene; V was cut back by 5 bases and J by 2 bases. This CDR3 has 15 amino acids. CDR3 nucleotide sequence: TGTGCCAGCAGCGGACTAGCGGGAGGGACCTACGAGCAGTACTTC. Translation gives CASSGLAGGTYEQYF.

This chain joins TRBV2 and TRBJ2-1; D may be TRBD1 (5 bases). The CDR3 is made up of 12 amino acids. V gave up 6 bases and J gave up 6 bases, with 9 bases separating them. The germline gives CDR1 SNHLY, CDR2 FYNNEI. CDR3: CASREDTNEQFF. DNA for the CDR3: TGTGCCAGCAGAGAGGACACCAATGAGCAGTTCTTC.

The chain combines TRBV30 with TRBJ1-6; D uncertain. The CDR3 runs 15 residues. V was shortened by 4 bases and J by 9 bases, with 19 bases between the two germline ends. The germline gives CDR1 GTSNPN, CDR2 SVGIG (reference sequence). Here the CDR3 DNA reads TGTGCCTGGACACCGCTCGTGAGGAATCCTTCACCCCTCCACTTT. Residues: CAWTPLVRNPSPLHF.

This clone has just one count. CDR3 nucleotides: TGCAGTGCCCACCTGCTATATTCCCAGTACTTC. As protein: CSAHLLYSQYF. This rearrangement joins TRBV20-1 to TRBJ2-5; D is unclear. Deletions cut 6 bases from V and 9 bases from J, with 14 bases between. The CDR3 loop spans 11 amino acids. CDR1 and CDR2 from the germline V gene are DFQATT and SNEGSKA (reference sequence).

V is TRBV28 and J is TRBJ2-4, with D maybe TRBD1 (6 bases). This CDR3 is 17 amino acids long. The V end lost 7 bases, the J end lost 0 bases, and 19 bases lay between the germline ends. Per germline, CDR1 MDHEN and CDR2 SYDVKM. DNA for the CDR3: TGTGCCAGCAACAGACCCCGGACAGAACTAGCCAAAAACATTCAGTACTTC. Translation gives CASNRPRTELAKNIQYF.

The CDR3 coding sequence is TGCAGCGTCAAAAGGGGGGAGGGCGGCCCTAGCACAGATACGCAGTATTTT. This codes for CSVKRGEGGPSTDTQYF. The chain uses TRBV29-1 and TRBJ2-3; D possibly corresponds to TRBD2 (7 bases). The germline gives CDR1 SQVTM, CDR2 ANQGSEA. Trimming took off 6 bases at V and 0 bases at J, with 22 bases between the two ends. CDR3 size: 17 residues.

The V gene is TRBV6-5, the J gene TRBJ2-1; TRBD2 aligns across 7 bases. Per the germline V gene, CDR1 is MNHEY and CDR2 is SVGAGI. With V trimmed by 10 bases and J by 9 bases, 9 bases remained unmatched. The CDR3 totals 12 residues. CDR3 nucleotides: TGTGCCACACTGGGGGGGGTAAGTGAGCAGTTCTTC. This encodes CATLGGVSEQFF.

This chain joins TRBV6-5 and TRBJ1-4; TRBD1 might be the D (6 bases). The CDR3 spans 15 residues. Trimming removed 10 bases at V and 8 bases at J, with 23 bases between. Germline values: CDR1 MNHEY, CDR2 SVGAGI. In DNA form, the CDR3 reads TGTGCCACCAGAACCGACAGGTTGAAAACGGAAAAACTGTTTTTT. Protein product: CATRTDRLKTEKLFF.